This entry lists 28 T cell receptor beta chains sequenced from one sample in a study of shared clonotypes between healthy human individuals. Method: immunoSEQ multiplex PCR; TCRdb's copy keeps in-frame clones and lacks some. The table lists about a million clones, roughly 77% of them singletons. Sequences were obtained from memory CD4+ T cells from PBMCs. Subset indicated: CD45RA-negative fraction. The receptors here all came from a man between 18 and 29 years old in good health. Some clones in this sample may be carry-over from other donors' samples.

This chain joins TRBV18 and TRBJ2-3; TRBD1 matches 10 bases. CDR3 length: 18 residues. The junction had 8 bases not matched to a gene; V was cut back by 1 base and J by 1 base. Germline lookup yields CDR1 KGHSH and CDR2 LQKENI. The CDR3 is CASSPLFSGTGGTDTQYF. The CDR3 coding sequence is TGTGCCAGCTCACCACTGTTCTCCGGGACAGGGGGCACAGATACGCAGTATTTT. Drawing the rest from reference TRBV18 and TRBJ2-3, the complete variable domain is NAGVMQNPRHLVRRRGQEARLRCSPMKGHSHVYWYRQLPEEGLKFMVYLQKENIIDESGMPKERFSAEFPKEGPSILRIQQVVRGDSAAYFCASSPLFSGTGGTDTQYFGPGTRLTVL.

The chain's CDR3 is CASIRGQSGAEAFF. CDR3 bases: TGTGCCAGCATTCGAGGACAGAGCGGCGCTGAAGCTTTCTTT. The chain employs TRBV6-5 and TRBJ1-1, with D perhaps matching TRBD1 (6 bases). Trimming stripped 7 bases from V and 6 bases from J, with 18 bases between. From germline, CDR1 is MNHEY and CDR2 SVGAGI. The CDR3 loop spans 14 amino acids.

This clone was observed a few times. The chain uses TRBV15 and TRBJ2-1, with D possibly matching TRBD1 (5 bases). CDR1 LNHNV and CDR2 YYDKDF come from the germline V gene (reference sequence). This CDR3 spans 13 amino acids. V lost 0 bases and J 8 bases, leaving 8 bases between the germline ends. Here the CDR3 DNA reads TGTGCCACCAGCAGAGAAGGGGTCGATGAGCAGTTCTTC. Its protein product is CATSREGVDEQFF.

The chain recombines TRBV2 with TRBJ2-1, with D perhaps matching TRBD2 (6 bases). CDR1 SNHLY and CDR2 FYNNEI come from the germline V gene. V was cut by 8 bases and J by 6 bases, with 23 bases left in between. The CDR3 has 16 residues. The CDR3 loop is CASCALGPGVRNEQFF. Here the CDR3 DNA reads TGTGCCAGCTGTGCCCTGGGCCCGGGAGTTCGCAATGAGCAGTTCTTC.

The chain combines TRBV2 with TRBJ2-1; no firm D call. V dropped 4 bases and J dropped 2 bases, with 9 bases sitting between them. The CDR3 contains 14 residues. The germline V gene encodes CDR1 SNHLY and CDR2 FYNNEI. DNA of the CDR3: TGTGCCAGCAGTGCGGTAGTCACCTACAATGAGCAGTTCTTC. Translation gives CASSAVVTYNEQFF.

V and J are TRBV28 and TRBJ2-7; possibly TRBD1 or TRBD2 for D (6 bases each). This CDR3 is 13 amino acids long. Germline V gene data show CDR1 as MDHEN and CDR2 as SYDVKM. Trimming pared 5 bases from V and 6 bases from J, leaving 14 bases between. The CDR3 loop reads CASSTSRGGEQYF. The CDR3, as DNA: TGTGCCAGCAGTACAAGCAGGGGAGGCGAGCAGTACTTC.

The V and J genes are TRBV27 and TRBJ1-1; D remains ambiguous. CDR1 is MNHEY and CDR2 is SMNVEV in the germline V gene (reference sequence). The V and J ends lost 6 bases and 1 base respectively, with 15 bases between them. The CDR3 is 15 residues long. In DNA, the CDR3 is TGTGCCAGCAGCTCGATCCGTTACGGGAACACTGAAGCTTTCTTT. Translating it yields CASSSIRYGNTEAFF.

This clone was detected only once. The CDR3 nucleotides read TGCGCCAGCAGCCTAAGACAGGGAGCAGGCAATCAGCCCCAGCATTTT. As protein: CASSLRQGAGNQPQHF. J is TRBJ1-5 and V is TRBV4-1; 7 bases align to TRBD1. Per germline, CDR1 MGHRA and CDR2 YSYEKL. Germline trimming cut 4 bases from V and 2 bases from J; bases unmatched to any gene: 8. The CDR3 is 16 residues long.

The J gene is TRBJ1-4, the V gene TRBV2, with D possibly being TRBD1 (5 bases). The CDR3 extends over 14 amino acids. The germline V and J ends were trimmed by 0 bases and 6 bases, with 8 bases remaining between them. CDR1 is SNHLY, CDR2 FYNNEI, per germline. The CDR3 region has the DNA TGTGCCAGCAGTGAAGCGCGGGGGTATGAAAAACTGTTTTTT. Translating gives CASSEARGYEKLFF. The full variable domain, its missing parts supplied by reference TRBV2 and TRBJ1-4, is EPEVTQTPSHQVTQMGQEVILRCVPISNHLYFYWYRQILGQKVEFLVSFYNNEISEKSEIFDDQFSVERPDGSNFTLKIRSTKLEDSAMYFCASSEARGYEKLFFGSGTQLSVL.

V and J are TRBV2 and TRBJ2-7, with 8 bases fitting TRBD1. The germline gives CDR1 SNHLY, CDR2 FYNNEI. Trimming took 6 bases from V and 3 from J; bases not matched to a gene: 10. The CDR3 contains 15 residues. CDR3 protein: CASSGGDTGGYEQYF. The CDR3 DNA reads TGTGCCAGCAGCGGTGGAGATACAGGGGGCTACGAGCAGTACTTC.

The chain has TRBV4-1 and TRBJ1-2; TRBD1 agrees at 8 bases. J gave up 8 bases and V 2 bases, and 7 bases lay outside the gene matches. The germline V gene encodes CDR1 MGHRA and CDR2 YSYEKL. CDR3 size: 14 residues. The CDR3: CASSQLRQGNGYTF. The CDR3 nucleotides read TGCGCCAGCAGCCAACTTAGACAGGGGAACGGCTACACCTTC.

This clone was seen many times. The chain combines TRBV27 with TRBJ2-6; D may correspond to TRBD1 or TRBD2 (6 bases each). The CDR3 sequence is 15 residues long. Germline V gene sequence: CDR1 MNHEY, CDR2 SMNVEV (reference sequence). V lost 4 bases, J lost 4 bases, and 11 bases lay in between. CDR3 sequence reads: CASSWRGTGANVLTF. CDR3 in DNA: TGTGCCAGCAGTTGGAGGGGGACCGGGGCCAACGTCCTGACTTTC.

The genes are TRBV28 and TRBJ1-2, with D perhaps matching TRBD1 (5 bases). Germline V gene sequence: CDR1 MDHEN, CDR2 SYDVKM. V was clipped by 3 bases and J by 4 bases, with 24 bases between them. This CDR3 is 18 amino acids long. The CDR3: CASSLGGSGPALIYGYTF. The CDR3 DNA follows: TGTGCCAGCAGTTTGGGGGGGAGTGGGCCCGCTCTCATCTATGGCTACACCTTC.

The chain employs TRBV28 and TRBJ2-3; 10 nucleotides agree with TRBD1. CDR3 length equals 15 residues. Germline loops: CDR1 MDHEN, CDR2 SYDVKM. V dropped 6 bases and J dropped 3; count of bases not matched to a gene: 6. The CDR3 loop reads CASSLRQGATDTQYF. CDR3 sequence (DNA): TGTGCCAGCAGCCTTAGACAGGGGGCGACAGATACGCAGTATTTT.

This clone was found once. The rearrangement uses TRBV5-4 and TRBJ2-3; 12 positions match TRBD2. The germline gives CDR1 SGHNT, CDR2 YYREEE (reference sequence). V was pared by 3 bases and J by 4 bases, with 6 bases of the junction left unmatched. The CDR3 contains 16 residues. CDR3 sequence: CASSSRLAGVSDTQYF. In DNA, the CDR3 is TGTGCCAGCAGCTCCCGACTAGCGGGAGTTTCAGATACGCAGTATTTT.

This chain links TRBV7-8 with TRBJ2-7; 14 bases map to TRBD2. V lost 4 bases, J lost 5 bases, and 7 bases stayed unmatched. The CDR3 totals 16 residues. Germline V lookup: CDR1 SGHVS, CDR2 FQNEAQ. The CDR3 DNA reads TGTGCCAGCAGCTCCAAGGGACTAGCGGGAGCCCACGAGCAGTACTTC. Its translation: CASSSKGLAGAHEQYF.

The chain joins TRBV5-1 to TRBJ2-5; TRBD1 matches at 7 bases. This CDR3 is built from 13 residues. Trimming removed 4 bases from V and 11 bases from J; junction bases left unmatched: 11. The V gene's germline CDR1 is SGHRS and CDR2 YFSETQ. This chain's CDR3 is CASSRRQGIEQYF. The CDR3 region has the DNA TGCGCCAGCAGCCGAAGACAGGGTATTGAGCAGTACTTC.

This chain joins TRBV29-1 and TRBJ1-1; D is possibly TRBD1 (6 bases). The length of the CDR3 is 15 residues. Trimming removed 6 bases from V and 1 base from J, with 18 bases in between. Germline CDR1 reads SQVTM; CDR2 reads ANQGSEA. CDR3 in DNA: TGCAGCGTCGCCCGAACCGGGACATGGAACACTGAAGCTTTCTTT. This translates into CSVARTGTWNTEAFF.

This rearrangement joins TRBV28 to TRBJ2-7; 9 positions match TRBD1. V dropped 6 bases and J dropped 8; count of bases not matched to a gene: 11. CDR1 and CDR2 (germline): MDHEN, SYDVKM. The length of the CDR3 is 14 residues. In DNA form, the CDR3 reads TGTGCCAGCAGAGGACCCGGGACAGGGTTGCAGCAGTACTTC. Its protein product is CASRGPGTGLQQYF.

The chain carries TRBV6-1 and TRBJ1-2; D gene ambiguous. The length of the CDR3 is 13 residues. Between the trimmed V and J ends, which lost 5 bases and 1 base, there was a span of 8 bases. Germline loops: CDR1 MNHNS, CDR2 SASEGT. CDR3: CASSRTDNYGYTF. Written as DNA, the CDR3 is TGTGCCAGCAGTCGGACCGATAACTATGGCTACACCTTC.

CDR3 in DNA: TGTGCCAGCAGTTACTCGGGCAGGGTTAATGAAAAACTGTTTTTT. Its protein product is CASSYSGRVNEKLFF. V is TRBV6-5 and J is TRBJ1-4; weak D call: TRBD1 (5 bases). The CDR3 sequence is 15 residues long. Germline CDR1 is MNHEY and CDR2 is SVGAGI. V lost 0 bases and J lost 4, with 9 bases in between.

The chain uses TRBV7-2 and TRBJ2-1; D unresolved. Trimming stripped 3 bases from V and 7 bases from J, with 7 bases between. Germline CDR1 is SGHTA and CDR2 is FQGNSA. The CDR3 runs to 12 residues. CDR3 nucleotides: TGTGCCAGCAGCTTCCCCCTTAATGAGCAGTTCTTC. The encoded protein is CASSFPLNEQFF.

The CDR3, as DNA: TGTGCCAGCAGCGGTGGGACAGGGGGACTCACAGATACGCAGTATTTT. It encodes CASSGGTGGLTDTQYF. The genes are TRBV9 and TRBJ2-3; TRBD1 matches at 11 bases. Germline V gene sequence: CDR1 SGDLS, CDR2 YYNGEE. CDR3 size: 16 residues. Trimming at V came to 3 bases and at J to 2 bases, leaving 5 bases not matched to a gene. The entire variable domain, with the rest obtained from reference TRBV9 and TRBJ2-3, is as follows: DSGVTQTPKHLITATGQRVTLRCSPRSGDLSVYWYQQSLDQGLQFLIQYYNGEERAKGNILERFSAQQFPDLHSELNLSSLELGDSALYFCASSGGTGGLTDTQYFGPGTRLTVL.

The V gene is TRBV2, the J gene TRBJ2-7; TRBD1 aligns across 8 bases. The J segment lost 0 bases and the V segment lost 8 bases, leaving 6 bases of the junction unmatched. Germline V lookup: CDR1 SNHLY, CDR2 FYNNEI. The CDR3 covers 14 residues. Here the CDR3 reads CASVRQGFSYEQYF. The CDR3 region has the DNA TGTGCCAGCGTCCGACAGGGGTTCTCCTACGAGCAGTACTTC.

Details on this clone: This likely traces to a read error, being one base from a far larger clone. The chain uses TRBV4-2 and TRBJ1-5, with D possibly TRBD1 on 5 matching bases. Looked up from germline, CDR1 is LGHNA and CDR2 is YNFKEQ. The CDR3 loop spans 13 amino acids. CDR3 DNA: TGTACCAGCAGCCAAGGGGACGGTCAGCCCCAGCATTTT. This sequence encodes CTSSQGDGQPQHF.

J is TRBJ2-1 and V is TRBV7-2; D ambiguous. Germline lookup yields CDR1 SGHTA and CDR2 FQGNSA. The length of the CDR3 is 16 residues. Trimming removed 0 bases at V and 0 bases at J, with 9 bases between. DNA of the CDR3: TGTGCCAGCAGCTTAGCGTCGGACCTCTCCTACAATGAGCAGTTCTTC. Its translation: CASSLASDLSYNEQFF.

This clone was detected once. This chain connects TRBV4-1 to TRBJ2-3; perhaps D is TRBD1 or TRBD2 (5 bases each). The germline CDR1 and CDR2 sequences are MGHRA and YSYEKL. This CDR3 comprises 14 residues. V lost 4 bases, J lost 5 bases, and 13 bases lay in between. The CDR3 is CASSRDPQGDTQYF. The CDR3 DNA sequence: TGCGCCAGCAGCCGGGACCCGCAGGGAGATACGCAGTATTTT.

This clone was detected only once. The CDR3 region has the DNA TGTGCCAGCAGTTTCGGGGGGTTACGGTACGAGCAGTACTTC. Translation: CASSFGGLRYEQYF. The chain combines TRBV28 with TRBJ2-7; the match to TRBD2 covers 7 bases. V was pared by 3 bases and J by 4 bases, with 6 bases of the junction left unmatched. Germline lookup yields CDR1 MDHEN and CDR2 SYDVKM. This CDR3 contains 14 residues. Full variable domain (outside the CDR3, taken from reference TRBV28 and TRBJ2-7): DVKVTQSSRYLVKRTGEKVFLECVQDMDHENMFWYRQDPGLGLRLIYFSYDVKMKEKGDIPEGYSVSREKKERFSLILESASTNQTSMYLCASSFGGLRYEQYFGPGTRLTVT.